The entry below gives a single T cell receptor beta chain sequence along with its context. The data originate from a study of low-dose radiotherapy and immunotherapy resistance in tumors. Both TCRalpha and TCRbeta chains were reverse transcribed with V-gene-specific primers. TCRs were amplified for 20 to 25 PCR cycles with a constant-region primer and V-primer adapter. One entry per CDR3 protein results from TCRdb running MiXCR on the reads. The sample yields 65,000 to 85,000 distinct CDR3 sequences, 15% to 20% seen once. Sample time point: after trial treatment. The treatment was: LDRT plus nivolumab, ipilimumab, low-dose cyclophosphamide and aspirin (RACIN trial). Enrollment required an advanced solid tumor negative for tumor-infiltrating lymphocytes. This specimen consisted of PBMCs, obtained after low-dose radiotherapy plus immunotherapy. This receptor was obtained from a male donor with prostate cancer.

CDR3 residues: CASAVTVKETQYF. The CDR3 nucleotides read TGTGCCAGCGCCGTGACAGTAAAAGAGACCCAGTACTTC. The chain combines TRBV28 with TRBJ2-5; TRBD1 might be the D (5 bases). The CDR3 loop spans 13 amino acids. V was pared by 8 bases and J by 3 bases, with 13 bases between. Germline CDR1 reads MDHEN; CDR2 reads SYDVKM.